Reported below is one TCR beta chain. Its recognized antigen is unknown. There are no base qualities to consult, and no much larger clone falls within one base. The immunoSEQ Assay, a bias-controlled multiplex PCR, was used to amplify TCRbeta CDR3 regions from genomic DNA. On the authors' methods: The number of nucleated cells in each sample was estimated by amplification of reference gene primers within the assay. Sequence reads were collapsed and filtered to measure the absolute abundance of every unique TCRbeta CDR3 rearrangement. For each sample, productive Simpson clonality was calculated as the square root of Simpson's diversity index over productive rearrangements. Imported from immuneACCESS, the table was reduced by TCRdb to in-frame sequences with V and J called. These copies leave out some clones; in studies compared against another copy, an unresolved V gene accounts for under half, and the cause of the remainder is not known. That table gives V, J and clone size, and the DNA gave D and trimming. In all, the sample holds around 33,000 clones, and around 73% of those were seen once. 35% of the sample rests with the top ten.

The data derive from a study of blood T cell repertoires in COVID-19 (dated by TCRdb to 2019 to 2021). For the wider study: Samples from collaborators originated in the United States, Italy and Spain and spanned both the acute and convalescent phases of COVID-19. The repertoires were released in a freely available public database intended as a resource for research on the immune response to SARS-CoV-2. The samples were drawn from two sources: the first 160 participants of the ongoing ImmuneRACE study, and some 1,300 subjects contributed by 6 global collaborators. Nearly every sample came with metadata listing a de-identified subject ID, COVID-19 status, age in years and sex. The material from the prospective study consisted of cDNA or gDNA derived from T cells, B-cell-depleted T cells, or PBMCs. Where HLA class I and class II types were available, the types were taken from metadata supplied by the sample provider, not from assay-based typing. Subjects who had been exposed to COVID-19, were actively infected with it, or had recovered from it provided the deeply sampled blood TCRbeta repertoires that made up the dataset.

Study-wide conclusions, independent of this receptor: Clinical and demographic metadata were provided uncurated, with the amount varying by source and participant.

Each collaborating institution followed its own protocols to collect whole blood in K2EDTA tubes. For TCRbeta analysis, collaborator samples were shipped as frozen whole blood, as isolated PBMCs, or as DNA extracted from either sample type. The clonotype originates from a man older than 75 with acute or convalescent COVID-19. The specimen was peripheral blood.

The CDR3 reads CSVQRLRGTEAFF. The bases read TGCAGCGTCCAAAGATTACGCGGCACTGAAGCTTTCTTT. Recombination linked TRBV29-1 to TRBJ1-1, with the D segment identity uncertain. CDR1 SQVTM and CDR2 ANQGSEA were looked up in the germline V gene. The CDR3 covers 13 residues, taking in both the cysteine and the phenylalanine. Only the CDR3 portion is preserved as DNA: 39 bases, with reading frame beginning at the first base. Deletion took 6 bases off V and 4 bases off J, with a span of 15 bases between the germline ends.